This T cell receptor (beta chain) is from a study of OX40 agonist ivuxolimab in advanced cancers. As for the study more broadly: The costimulatory receptor OX40 (CD134) was targeted by ivuxolimab, a fully human IgG2 agonistic monoclonal antibody. Intravenous ivuxolimab was administered to patients every 2 weeks at six dose levels: 0.01, 0.1, 0.3, 1.5, 3 and 10 mg/kg. Of the approximately 53 patients in dose escalation, 19 had hepatocellular carcinoma, roughly 15 had melanoma, 9 had renal cell carcinoma and 9 had head and neck cancer. The dose-escalation cohort was about 87% male with a mean age of approximately 60 years, ranging from about 23 to 85. Patients were allowed to have had prior anti-PD-1, anti-PD-L1 or anti-CTLA-4 therapy, and 40% to 45% of the dose-escalation patients had previously received checkpoint inhibitors. Three dose-escalation patients achieved partial responses, one with hepatocellular carcinoma and two with cutaneous melanoma. The purpose of peripheral TCRbeta sequencing was to test whether ivuxolimab changed TCR sequence diversity and led to clonal T-cell expansion. The paper covers the monotherapy dose-escalation part of the phase I ivuxolimab trial, which included N ≈ 50 patients.

Note on this clone: Its antigen remains undetermined. Per-nucleotide qualities are absent, and no much larger clonotype sits a single base away.

Genomic DNA was extracted from sorted cells for sequencing of the TCRbeta CDR3 region. TCRbeta CDR3 regions were sequenced using the immunoSEQ Assay. This is the immuneACCESS table as TCRdb keeps it, with only in-frame sequences that have V and J called. A part of the clones is gone; compared with another copy, unresolved V genes explain less than half, and the rest is unexplained. In this sample the table shows 55,000 to 75,000 clones, roughly 88% of which occur a single time. Jointly, the top ten make up around 1.1% of the sample. Summary of the overall study and its limitations: Antigen specificity was not determined for the clonally expanded peripheral T cells. Low levels of normalized T-cell clonal expansion were also shown by some nonresponding patients. After ivuxolimab, more expanded clones were found on average in CD8+ T cells than in CD4+ T cells. At doses from 0.1 to 3.0 mg/kg, clonal expansion was seen in both CD4+ and CD8+ blood T cells between baseline and week 6. In the 0.1-3.0 mg/kg groups, partial responders had among the lowest normalized peripheral clonal expansion, particularly in CD8+ T cells.

A distance of 17 bases separates the germline ends of V and J, which lose 3 bases and 3 bases respectively. CDR1 and CDR2 were assigned from the germline V gene as KGHSH and LQKENI. The CDR3 spans 17 residues, from the cysteine through the phenylalanine. Only the CDR3 DNA is retained, 51 bases long and in frame from the first base. The trial excluded patients who had a history of autoimmune disease or who were on systemic immunosuppression. In every dose cohort, peripheral blood was drawn for TCR sequencing at baseline, cycle 4 day 1, and cycle 7 day 1. The samples were drawn from a first-in-human, open-label, multicenter phase I dose-escalation trial of ivuxolimab. Adults with locally advanced or metastatic melanoma, renal cell carcinoma, hepatocellular carcinoma or head and neck squamous cell carcinoma were enrolled in the trial. Before TCR sequencing, CD4+ and CD8+ T cells were separately sorted from peripheral blood.

The rearrangement combines TRBV18 with TRBJ2-2, with TRBD1 tentatively as D gene (6 bases match). The material was CD4+ or CD8+ T cells sorted from blood, obtained in a trial of the OX40 agonist ivuxolimab. This clonotype was obtained from an adult with an advanced solid tumor such as melanoma, head and neck, liver or kidney cancer. The nucleotides are TGTGCCAGCTCACCGACGCTAACAGGGTCCGACACCGGGGAGCTGTTTTTT. Its translation is CASSPTLTGSDTGELFF.